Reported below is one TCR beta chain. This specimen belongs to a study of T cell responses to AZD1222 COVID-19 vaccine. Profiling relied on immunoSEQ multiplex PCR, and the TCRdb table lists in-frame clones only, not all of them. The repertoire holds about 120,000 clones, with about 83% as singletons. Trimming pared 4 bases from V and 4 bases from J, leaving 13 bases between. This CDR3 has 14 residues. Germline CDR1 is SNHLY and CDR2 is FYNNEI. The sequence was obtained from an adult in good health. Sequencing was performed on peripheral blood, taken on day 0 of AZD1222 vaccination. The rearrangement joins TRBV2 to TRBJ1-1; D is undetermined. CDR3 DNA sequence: TGTGCCAGCAGTGCCCCAGGCGAGGGCACTGAAGCTTTCTTT. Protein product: CASSAPGEGTEAFF.